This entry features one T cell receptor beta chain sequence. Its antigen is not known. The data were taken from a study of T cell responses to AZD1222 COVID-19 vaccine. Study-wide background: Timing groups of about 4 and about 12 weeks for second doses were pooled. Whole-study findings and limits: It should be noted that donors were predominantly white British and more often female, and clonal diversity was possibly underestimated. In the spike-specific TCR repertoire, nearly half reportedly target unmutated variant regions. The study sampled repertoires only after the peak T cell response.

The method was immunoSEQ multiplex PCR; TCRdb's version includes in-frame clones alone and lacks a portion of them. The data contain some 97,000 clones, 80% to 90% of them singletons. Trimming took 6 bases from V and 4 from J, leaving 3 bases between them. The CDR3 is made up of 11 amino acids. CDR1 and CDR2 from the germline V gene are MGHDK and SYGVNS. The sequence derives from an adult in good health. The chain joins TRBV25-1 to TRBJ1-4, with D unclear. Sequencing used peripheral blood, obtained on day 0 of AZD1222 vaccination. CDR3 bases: TGTGCCAGCAGGATTAATGAAAAACTGTTTTTT. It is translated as CASRINEKLFF.